The 21 T cell receptor beta chains below come from one sample, sequenced in a study of CD8 T cells in Susac syndrome. After extraction with the RNeasy kit, about 0.5 to 1 ug of the RNA was reverse transcribed using random hexamers. TCRdb called the immunoSEQ multiplex PCR reads again in MiXCR, with one record for every CDR3 protein. Here the sample spans around 85,000 distinct CDR3 sequences, 95% being singletons. Sequencing used CD8+ T cells from PBMCs. All receptors come from a human donor with Susac syndrome.

The chain carries TRBV3-1 and TRBJ2-3; 11 nucleotides line up with TRBD2. This CDR3 contains 16 residues. V was pared by 0 bases and J by 4 bases, with 3 bases of the junction left unmatched. Germline V lookup: CDR1 LGHDT, CDR2 YNNKEL (reference sequence). This chain's CDR3 is CASSQDTSGSADTQYF. DNA of the CDR3: TGTGCCAGCAGCCAAGACACTAGCGGGAGTGCAGATACGCAGTATTTT.

V usage is TRBV6-1 and J usage is TRBJ2-1, with D hard to call. The V gene's germline CDR1 is MNHNS and CDR2 SASEGT. The CDR3 extends over 12 amino acids. V shed 3 bases and J shed 7 bases, with 7 bases lying between them. The CDR3 loop reads CASSELANEQFF. In nucleotides, the CDR3 is TGTGCCAGCAGTGAGTTAGCTAATGAGCAGTTCTTC.

The chain has TRBV11-2 and TRBJ1-5; tentatively, D is TRBD1 (5 bases). The ends were cut back, 3 bases at V and 3 bases at J, with 15 bases in the middle. The CDR3 is made up of 16 amino acids. Germline CDR1 reads SGHAT; CDR2 reads FQNNGV. Written as DNA, the CDR3 is TGTGCCAGCAGCTTGTCAGCGGGGCTCCCCAATCAGCCCCAGCATTTT. Its translation: CASSLSAGLPNQPQHF.

The J gene is TRBJ1-1, the V gene TRBV13; 9 positions match TRBD1. Germline V gives CDR1 PRHDT, CDR2 FYEKMQ (reference sequence). V shed 6 bases and J 3 bases; nucleotides not matched to a gene: 11. The CDR3 spans 16 residues. The CDR3 spells CASSWTTGGSYTEAFF. The CDR3 DNA follows: TGTGCCAGCAGTTGGACTACAGGGGGCTCGTACACTGAAGCTTTCTTT. The complete variable domain, with remaining parts taken from reference TRBV13 and TRBJ1-1, reads AAGVIQSPRHLIKEKRETATLKCYPIPRHDTVYWYQQGPGQDPQFLISFYEKMQSDKGSIPDRFSAQQFSDYHSELNMSSLELGDSALYFCASSWTTGGSYTEAFFGQGTRLTVV.

The chain carries TRBV14 and TRBJ1-2, with D tentatively TRBD1 (6 bases). This CDR3 region has 12 residues. CDR1 and CDR2 from the germline V gene are SGHDN and FVKESK. Trimming cost V 6 bases and J 4 bases, with 9 bases left between them. The CDR3 spells CASSPDSYGYTF. In DNA, the CDR3 is TGTGCCAGCAGTCCGGACAGCTATGGCTACACCTTC.

The J gene is TRBJ2-7, the V gene TRBV28; TRBD1 is a possible D gene (6 bases). The CDR3 sequence is 13 residues long. The germline V gene has CDR1 MDHEN and CDR2 SYDVKM. The ends were cut back, 4 bases at V and 3 bases at J, with 10 bases in the middle. CDR3 nucleotides: TGTGCCAGCAGTTCACAGGGAAACTACGAGCAGTACTTC. This translates into CASSSQGNYEQYF.

This clonotype was seen just once. This chain uses TRBV24-1 with TRBJ1-1, with 9 bases fitting TRBD1. Trimming took 7 bases from V and 5 from J; bases not matched to a gene: 4. Germline CDR1 reads KGHDR; CDR2 reads SFDVKD. This CDR3 region has 13 residues. CDR3 residues: CATSTGGRTEAFF. Written as DNA, the CDR3 is TGTGCCACCAGCACAGGGGGCCGAACTGAAGCTTTCTTT.

J is TRBJ2-7 and V is TRBV2; D assignment may be TRBD1 or TRBD2 (5 bases each). This CDR3 comprises 14 residues. Trimming stripped 4 bases from V and 6 bases from J, with 16 bases between. Germline values: CDR1 SNHLY, CDR2 FYNNEI. The CDR3: CASSVGRMPSEQYF. The CDR3 DNA follows: TGTGCCAGCAGTGTGGGACGGATGCCCAGCGAGCAGTACTTC.

V gene TRBV5-1 combines with J gene TRBJ2-1; the match to TRBD1 covers 8 bases. V dropped 0 bases and J dropped 7; count of bases not matched to a gene: 6. Per germline, CDR1 SGHRS and CDR2 YFSETQ. This CDR3 region has 15 residues. The CDR3 is CASSLAGTGWNEQFF. The CDR3 nucleotides are TGCGCCAGCAGCTTGGCCGGGACAGGTTGGAATGAGCAGTTCTTC.

The chain carries TRBV4-2 and TRBJ2-7, with D hard to call. Trimming shortened V by 4 bases and J by 7 bases, and 11 bases separated the two germline ends. Germline V gives CDR1 LGHNA, CDR2 YNFKEQ. There are 12 residues in the CDR3. In nucleotides, the CDR3 is TGTGCCAGCAGCCCCCCGATCGGGGAGCAGTACTTC. This encodes CASSPPIGEQYF.

V usage is TRBV7-8 and J usage is TRBJ2-7, with D tentatively TRBD1 (5 bases). V lost 7 bases and J 3 bases, leaving 19 bases between the germline ends. CDR3 length: 15 amino acids. CDR1 and CDR2 (germline): SGHVS, FQNEAQ. The CDR3 coding sequence is TGTGCCAGCAACAAAGGGGCAGGAGCCAGCTACGAGCAGTACTTC. It codes for CASNKGAGASYEQYF. Full variable domain (outside the CDR3, taken from reference TRBV7-8 and TRBJ2-7): GAGVSQSPRYKVAKRGQDVALRCDPISGHVSLFWYQQALGQGPEFLTYFQNEAQLDKSGLPSDRFFAERPEGSVSTLKIQRTQQEDSAVYLCASNKGAGASYEQYFGPGTRLTVT.

V and J are TRBV6-1 and TRBJ2-1, with 7 bases identical to TRBD2. Trimming cost V 3 bases and J 2 bases; bases outside gene matches: 7. The CDR3 totals 16 residues. Per germline, CDR1 MNHNS and CDR2 SASEGT. CDR3 in amino acids: CASSEWGGSTYNEQFF. As DNA, the CDR3 is TGTGCCAGCAGTGAGTGGGGAGGGAGCACCTACAATGAGCAGTTCTTC.

Only one count was recorded for this clonotype. The chain couples TRBV7-6 to TRBJ2-5; unclear D gene. Trimming stripped 4 bases from V and 5 bases from J, with 11 bases between. This CDR3 has 13 residues. Germline-derived CDR1 and CDR2 are SGHVS and FNYEAQ. This CDR3 is CASSSVGIETQYF. CDR3 DNA sequence: TGTGCCAGCAGCTCGGTAGGGATCGAGACCCAGTACTTC.

The chain links TRBV7-9 to TRBJ2-7, with 8 bases matching TRBD1. The CDR3 is 14 residues long. Losses at the gene ends were 6 bases for V and 4 bases for J; bases not matched to a gene: 8. Germline values: CDR1 SEHNR, CDR2 FQNEAQ (reference sequence). CDR3 sequence reads: CASRTDRVGYEQYF. The CDR3 coding sequence is TGTGCCAGCAGGACGGACAGGGTCGGTTACGAGCAGTACTTC.

The genes are TRBV5-6 and TRBJ2-2; TRBD2 agrees at 7 bases. The trim removed 3 bases at V and 3 bases at J, leaving 5 bases unmatched. Germline CDR1 reads SGHDT; CDR2 reads YYEEEE. The CDR3 runs to 15 residues. CDR3 sequence (DNA): TGTGCCAGCAGCTGGGGACTATCTGACACCGGGGAGCTGTTTTTT. Its translation: CASSWGLSDTGELFF.

The chain joins TRBV13 to TRBJ1-2; D remains unclear. Deletions cut 5 bases from V and 8 bases from J, with 12 bases between. The CDR3 totals 12 residues. Germline V gene lookup returns CDR1 PRHDT and CDR2 FYEKMQ (reference sequence). The CDR3 DNA is TGTGCCAGCAGCCAGATGGTGCGCGGCTACACCTTC. This translates into CASSQMVRGYTF.

The rearrangement joins TRBV10-3 to TRBJ2-7, with 8 bases matching TRBD1. Per the germline V gene, CDR1 is ENHRY and CDR2 is SYGVKD. The ends lost 7 bases at V and 1 base at J; junction bases unmatched: 9. This CDR3 contains 15 residues. CDR3 in amino acids: CAITGGDRGSYEQYF. The DNA of the CDR3 is TGTGCCATCACCGGGGGAGACAGGGGATCCTACGAGCAGTACTTC.

The chain has TRBV29-1 and TRBJ2-1; 10 bases fit TRBD2. V shed 3 bases and J 4 bases; nucleotides not matched to a gene: 12. Germline V gene data show CDR1 as SQVTM and CDR2 as ANQGSEA. The CDR3 contains 17 residues. CDR3 sequence reads: CSVDGVSSGRAYNEQFF. DNA of the CDR3: TGCAGCGTTGATGGAGTCTCTAGCGGGAGAGCTTACAATGAGCAGTTCTTC.

V is TRBV29-1 and J is TRBJ2-6; TRBD1 agrees at 8 bases. The V gene's germline CDR1 is SQVTM and CDR2 ANQGSEA. The V segment lost 8 bases and the J segment 1 base; nucleotides outside the gene matches: 13. CDR3 length: 17 residues. CDR3 nucleotides: TGCAGCATATCTATCACAGGGGGGCCTTCTGGGGCCAACGTCCTGACTTTC. Its protein product is CSISITGGPSGANVLTF.

The gene calls are TRBV30 and TRBJ2-1, with 7 bases matching TRBD2. With 4 bases clipped from V and 1 base from J, the junction kept 7 bases outside the gene matches. The CDR3 contains 15 residues. CDR1 and CDR2 from the germline V gene are GTSNPN and SVGIG (reference sequence). This chain's CDR3 is CAWTTGEGSYNEQFF. In nucleotides, the CDR3 is TGTGCCTGGACCACGGGGGAGGGATCCTACAATGAGCAGTTCTTC.

This clonotype appeared a few times. The CDR3: CAWSLLATYNEQFF. CDR3 sequence (DNA): TGTGCCTGGAGTCTCTTAGCGACATACAATGAGCAGTTCTTC. The chain combines TRBV30 with TRBJ2-1; D is perhaps TRBD2 (5 bases). The CDR3 sequence is 14 residues long. CDR1 GTSNPN and CDR2 SVGIG come from the germline V gene (reference sequence). Trimming stripped 2 bases from V and 4 bases from J, with 12 bases between.